This T cell receptor beta chain originates from a study of OX40 agonist ivuxolimab in advanced cancers. Study-level findings and limits: The specificity for antigen of the expanded peripheral T cells was not determined.

About this clone itself: What it binds is unknown.

Produced via immunoSEQ multiplex PCR; TCRdb's table is partial and in-frame only. The sample holds 77,000 or so clones, approximately 91% seen once. Sequences were derived from CD4+ or CD8+ T cells sorted from blood, sampled in a trial of the OX40 agonist ivuxolimab. The TCR comes from an adult with an advanced solid tumor such as melanoma, head and neck, liver or kidney cancer.

As DNA, the CDR3 is TGTGCCAGCAGCTTGGACAGGGGGACCGGGGAGCTGTTTTTT. This codes for CASSLDRGTGELFF. This rearrangement joins TRBV7-8 to TRBJ2-2, with 10 bases aligning to TRBD1. The CDR3 has 14 residues. Germline values: CDR1 SGHVS, CDR2 FQNEAQ. The trim removed 3 bases at V and 5 bases at J, leaving 0 bases unmatched.